A selection of T cell receptor beta chains follows, all from one sample in a study of T cell responses to AZD1222 COVID-19 vaccine. Profiled with immunoSEQ multiplex PCR; TCRdb holds only in-frame clones, not every one. The data contain some 100,000 clones, 70% to 90% of them singletons. The sequenced sample was peripheral blood, obtained 28 days after the second AZD1222 dose. Receptor source: an adult who received the AZD1222 COVID-19 vaccine. CDR3s include the opening cysteine and the closing phenylalanine or tryptophan. The D gene is left open where the match is weak. Size values are once, few and many counts, or a class for expanded clones, and some rows have none.

v_call: TRBV7-2; clone_size: -; j_call: TRBJ2-1; d_call: TRBD2; cdr3_nt: TGTGCCAGCAGCCCGGGACTAGCGGGGGGGAATGAGCAGTTCTTC; cdr3_aa: CASSPGLAGGNEQFF
v_call: TRBV10-1; clone_size: -; j_call: TRBJ2-1; d_call: TRBD2; cdr3_nt: TGCGCCAGCAGTGCAGTAGCGGGGGGGCCAAAACTATCCTACAATGAGCAGTTCTTC; cdr3_aa: CASSAVAGGPKLSYNEQFF
v_call: TRBV6-1; clone_size: -; j_call: TRBJ2-7; d_call: -; cdr3_nt: TGTGCCAGCAGTGAAGGGGCCTCCTACGAGCAGTACTTC; cdr3_aa: CASSEGASYEQYF
v_call: TRBV2; clone_size: -; j_call: TRBJ1-1; d_call: TRBD1; cdr3_nt: TGTGCCAGCAGAGAAGACAGGGGTTATACTGAAGCTTTCTTT; cdr3_aa: CASREDRGYTEAFF
v_call: TRBV2; clone_size: -; j_call: TRBJ1-5; d_call: -; cdr3_nt: TGTGCCAGCAGTCCCTACACCGGCAATCAGCCCCAGCATTTT; cdr3_aa: CASSPYTGNQPQHF
v_call: TRBV6-6; clone_size: -; j_call: TRBJ1-6; d_call: TRBD1; cdr3_nt: TGTGCCAGTTCCCGGGACAGGGGACTAAATTCACCCCTCCACTTT; cdr3_aa: CASSRDRGLNSPLHF
v_call: TRBV28; clone_size: -; j_call: TRBJ2-2; d_call: TRBD2; cdr3_nt: TGTGCCAGCAGTTTAACTTGGATGCGGGAGAGGGGCGGGGAGCTGTTTTTT; cdr3_aa: CASSLTWMRERGGELFF
v_call: TRBV29-1; clone_size: -; j_call: TRBJ2-1; d_call: -; cdr3_nt: TGCAGCGTTGAATCGGCGGGGGCGGGTAATGAGCAGTTCTTC; cdr3_aa: CSVESAGAGNEQFF
v_call: TRBV4-3; clone_size: -; j_call: TRBJ2-7; d_call: TRBD2; cdr3_nt: TGCGCCAGCAGCCAAGTAGCGGGAAGATCCTACGAGCAGTACTTC; cdr3_aa: CASSQVAGRSYEQYF
v_call: TRBV6-2/TRBV6-3; clone_size: -; j_call: TRBJ2-1; d_call: -; cdr3_nt: TGTGCCAGCAGTCAGGGGTCGGGCCCCCATGAGCAGTTCTTC; cdr3_aa: CASSQGSGPHEQFF
v_call: TRBV6-5; clone_size: -; j_call: TRBJ2-1; d_call: TRBD2; cdr3_nt: TGTGCCAGCAGGGTGAACGTAGCGGGGGCTAAGTTCTTC; cdr3_aa: CASRVNVAGAKFF
v_call: TRBV5-1; clone_size: -; j_call: TRBJ1-1; d_call: -; cdr3_nt: TGCGCCAGCAGCTTGTTAGGCGGCCGCACTGAAGCTTTCTTT; cdr3_aa: CASSLLGGRTEAFF
v_call: TRBV30; clone_size: -; j_call: TRBJ1-3; d_call: -; cdr3_nt: TGTGCCTGGAGTGTACCCGGGGGCAACACCATATATTTT; cdr3_aa: CAWSVPGGNTIYF
v_call: TRBV7-6; clone_size: -; j_call: TRBJ2-1; d_call: TRBD2; cdr3_nt: TGTGCCAGCAGCTTAGATAGGGACAGAACTACTAGCGGGCCCTACAATGAGCAGTTCTTC; cdr3_aa: CASSLDRDRTTSGPYNEQFF
v_call: TRBV28; clone_size: few; j_call: TRBJ2-6; d_call: TRBD1; cdr3_nt: TGTGCCAGCAGAAGACAGGGGAGTGGGGCCAACGTCCTGACTTTC; cdr3_aa: CASRRQGSGANVLTF
v_call: TRBV12-5; clone_size: -; j_call: TRBJ1-5; d_call: -; cdr3_nt: TGTGCTAGTGCAGAGGGCAGGCCTAGCAATCAGCCCCAGCATTTT; cdr3_aa: CASAEGRPSNQPQHF
v_call: TRBV9; clone_size: -; j_call: TRBJ2-1; d_call: -; cdr3_nt: TGTGCCAGCAGCGACTCCGGGCTCCTCCAGCGTGTTGAGCAGTTCTTC; cdr3_aa: CASSDSGLLQRVEQFF
v_call: TRBV4-3; clone_size: -; j_call: TRBJ1-6; d_call: -; cdr3_nt: TGCGCCAGCAGCCAAGATCAGGGAGCGGTGTCACCCCTCCACTTT; cdr3_aa: CASSQDQGAVSPLHF
v_call: TRBV6-5; clone_size: -; j_call: TRBJ1-2; d_call: -; cdr3_nt: TGTGCCAGCATCCCTCAGGGATGGGTGCTGGGAGGCTACACCTTC; cdr3_aa: CASIPQGWVLGGYTF
v_call: TRBV27; clone_size: -; j_call: TRBJ2-7; d_call: -; cdr3_nt: TGTGCCAGCAGTTTATCTCCAGTCGCGAACTCCTACGAGCAGTACTTC; cdr3_aa: CASSLSPVANSYEQYF
v_call: TRBV2; clone_size: -; j_call: TRBJ2-7; d_call: -; cdr3_nt: TGTGCCAGCAGCTCCTACGAGCAGTACTTC; cdr3_aa: CASSSYEQYF
v_call: TRBV7-3; clone_size: -; j_call: TRBJ2-5; d_call: TRBD2; cdr3_nt: TGTGCCAGCAGCAGCTCGGGAGGGCCGGGGACCCAGTACTTC; cdr3_aa: CASSSSGGPGTQYF